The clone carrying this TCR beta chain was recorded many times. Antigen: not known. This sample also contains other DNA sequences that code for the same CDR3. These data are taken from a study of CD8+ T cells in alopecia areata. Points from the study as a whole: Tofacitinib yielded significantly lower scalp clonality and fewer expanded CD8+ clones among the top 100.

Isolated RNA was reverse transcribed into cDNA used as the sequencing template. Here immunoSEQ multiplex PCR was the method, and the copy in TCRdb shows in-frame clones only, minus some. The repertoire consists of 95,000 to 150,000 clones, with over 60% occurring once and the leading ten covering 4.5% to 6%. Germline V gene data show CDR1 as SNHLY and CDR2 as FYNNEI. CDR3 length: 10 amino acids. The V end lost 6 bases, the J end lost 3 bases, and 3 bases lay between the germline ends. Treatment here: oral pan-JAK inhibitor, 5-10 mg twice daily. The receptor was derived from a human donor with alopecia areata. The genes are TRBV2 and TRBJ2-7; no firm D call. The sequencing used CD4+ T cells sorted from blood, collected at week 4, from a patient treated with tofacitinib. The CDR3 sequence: CASSNYEQYF. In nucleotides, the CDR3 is TGTGCCAGCAGCAACTACGAGCAGTACTTC.